The 22 T cell receptor beta chains reported below all come from one sample, sequenced in a study of blood T cell repertoires in COVID-19. Some clones are missing from TCRdb's copy, which holds only in-frame ones; the method was immunoSEQ multiplex PCR. The data hold about 240,000 clones, with around 90% observed a single time. Source material: peripheral blood. These receptors were taken from a man younger than 40 with COVID-19, enrolled during active disease.

This clone was picked up one time. The chain has TRBV7-6 and TRBJ2-1; 7 positions agree with TRBD1. The CDR3 sequence is 12 residues long. Germline V gene sequence: CDR1 SGHVS, CDR2 FNYEAQ. J gave up 13 bases and V 6 bases, and 9 bases lay outside the gene matches. The CDR3 DNA reads as TGTGCCAGCAGTCCGGACAGGAGGATACAGTTCTTC. It specifies CASSPDRRIQFF.

This clone has only one observation. V usage is TRBV5-1 and J usage is TRBJ1-2; maybe TRBD1 (5 bases). Trimming left V 0 bases short and J 4 bases short, with 19 bases between. Germline V gene data show CDR1 as SGHRS and CDR2 as YFSETQ. The CDR3 is 17 residues long. The CDR3 DNA is TGCGCCAGCAGCTTGGAGCTACACAGGAGTCTCCCCTATGGCTACACCTTC. Encoded protein: CASSLELHRSLPYGYTF.

A few counts support this clone. The chain joins TRBV11-2 to TRBJ2-5; D unresolved. The CDR3 extends over 14 amino acids. CDR1 and CDR2 (germline): SGHAT, FQNNGV. V lost 0 bases and J 4 bases, leaving 9 bases between the germline ends. As DNA, the CDR3 is TGTGCCAGCAGCTTAGAGACGAGAGGAGAGACCCAGTACTTC. This gives the protein CASSLETRGETQYF.

The rearrangement joins TRBV5-4 to TRBJ2-5, with D perhaps TRBD2 (5 bases). V gave up 6 bases and J gave up 1 base, with 10 bases separating them. CDR1 is SGHNT, CDR2 YYREEE, per germline (reference sequence). CDR3 length: 13 amino acids. CDR3 sequence: CASTAGLQETQYF. In DNA, the CDR3 is TGTGCCAGCACAGCAGGACTCCAAGAGACCCAGTACTTC. The complete variable domain, with remaining parts taken from reference TRBV5-4 and TRBJ2-5, reads ETGVTQSPTHLIKTRGQQVTLRCSSQSGHNTVSWYQQALGQGPQFIFQYYREEENGRGNFPPRFSGLQFPNYSSELNVNALELDDSALYLCASTAGLQETQYFGPGTRLLVL.

The J gene is TRBJ2-1, the V gene TRBV12-3 or TRBV12-4; maybe TRBD1 (5 bases). Trimming removed 5 bases at V and 14 bases at J, with 19 bases between. The CDR3 spans 13 residues. CDR3 protein: CASSMGPSSKKFF. The CDR3 nucleotides are TGTGCCAGCAGTATGGGGCCGAGTTCGAAAAAGTTCTTC.

This CDR3 is CASSQDRDTTYTF. The CDR3 bases are TGCGCCAGCAGCCAAGATAGGGACACTACCTACACCTTC. The rearrangement joins TRBV4-1 to TRBJ1-2, with D tentatively TRBD1 (6 bases). The CDR3 length is 13 residues. Germline CDR1 MGHRA, CDR2 YSYEKL. Trimming pared 0 bases from V and 10 bases from J, leaving 12 bases between.

This chain uses TRBV5-1 with TRBJ2-1, with 9 positions matching TRBD1. This CDR3 has 17 residues. From germline, CDR1 is SGHRS and CDR2 YFSETQ. The V and J ends lost 0 bases and 4 bases, in that order; junction bases with no gene match: 8. The chain's CDR3 is CASSLGAGTGTYNEQFF. CDR3 DNA: TGCGCCAGCAGCTTGGGGGCCGGGACAGGGACATACAATGAGCAGTTCTTC.

The rearrangement links TRBV7-2 to TRBJ2-7; no clear D gene. From germline, CDR1 is SGHTA and CDR2 FQGNSA. This CDR3 contains 16 residues. V was trimmed by 0 bases and J by 4 bases, leaving 16 bases between them. The CDR3 DNA sequence: TGTGCCAGCAGCTTAGCGGCGCGAACTGAGGCTTACGAGCAGTACTTC. This sequence encodes CASSLAARTEAYEQYF.

Points on this clone: Different DNA sequences within this sample yield the same CDR3. The genes are TRBV5-1 and TRBJ1-1; 7 nucleotides line up with TRBD1. The CDR3 loop spans 14 amino acids. Germline CDR1 and CDR2: SGHRS and YFSETQ. The J segment lost 1 base and the V segment lost 4 bases, leaving 4 bases of the junction unmatched. CDR3: CASSAGTANTEAFF. The CDR3 region has the DNA TGCGCCAGCAGCGCCGGGACAGCGAACACTGAAGCTTTCTTT.

This clone has a single count. The chain uses TRBV6-5 and TRBJ1-2; 7 bases align to TRBD1. The J segment lost 3 bases and the V segment lost 3 bases, leaving 7 bases of the junction unmatched. The CDR3 is 15 amino acids. CDR1 and CDR2 (germline): MNHEY, SVGAGI. CDR3 DNA sequence: TGTGCCAGCAGTTATAGAGGGGGCTCATACTATGGCTACACCTTC. Amino acids: CASSYRGGSYYGYTF.

V gene TRBV7-9 combines with J gene TRBJ1-1, with TRBD1 as a possible D gene (6 bases). V lost 4 bases to trimming and J lost 6 bases, with 15 bases between them. This CDR3 has 14 residues. The germline CDR1 and CDR2 sequences are SEHNR and FQNEAQ (reference sequence). CDR3 bases: TGTGCCAGCAGCTCTAGACAGGAGTTGGCTGAAGCTTTCTTT. It specifies CASSSRQELAEAFF.

This chain uses TRBV6-5 with TRBJ1-1; maybe TRBD1 (5 bases). V lost 6 bases, J lost 0 bases, and 11 bases lay in between. The CDR3 length is 14 residues. CDR1 MNHEY and CDR2 SVGAGI come from the germline V gene. DNA of the CDR3: TGTGCCAGCAGGATGACAGATATGAACACTGAAGCTTTCTTT. This codes for CASRMTDMNTEAFF.

This chain uses TRBV30 with TRBJ1-4; TRBD1 might be the D (6 bases). This CDR3 has 15 residues. Trimming shortened V by 3 bases and J by 7 bases, and 18 bases separated the two germline ends. Germline V gives CDR1 GTSNPN, CDR2 SVGIG (reference sequence). The CDR3 reads CAWSFPGDSTEKLFF. CDR3 nucleotides: TGTGCCTGGAGCTTCCCAGGGGATTCTACTGAAAAACTGTTTTTT.

This sequence joins TRBV28 and TRBJ1-5, with D possibly matching TRBD1 (6 bases). Germline assignment: CDR1 MDHEN and CDR2 SYDVKM. Trimming removed 2 bases at V and 13 bases at J, with 18 bases between. The CDR3 has 14 residues. The DNA of the CDR3 is TGTGCCAGCAGTTTAAATGCAGGGGCCAGCCGTCAGCATTTT. Translated, it gives CASSLNAGASRQHF.

This clone was seen a handful of times. This chain connects TRBV7-2 to TRBJ2-1, with D tentatively TRBD1 (6 bases). Germline V gene data show CDR1 as SGHTA and CDR2 as FQGNSA. V was clipped by 5 bases and J by 7 bases, with 21 bases between them. The CDR3 extends over 16 amino acids. CDR3 amino acids: CASSPTRGIKGNEQFF. In DNA, the CDR3 is TGTGCCAGCAGCCCGACGAGGGGGATTAAGGGAAATGAGCAGTTCTTC.

A single count supports this clone. The junction and the germline gene differ at one end; a read error may be behind it. The CDR3 DNA sequence: TGTGCCAGTAGTCCGGAAGGACAGCGCTTTACATTC. This codes for CASSPEGQRFTF. The chain employs TRBV19 and TRBJ1-2; tentative D call: TRBD1 (6 bases). Germline V gene sequence: CDR1 LNHDA, CDR2 SQIVND (reference sequence). The CDR3 spans 12 residues. Looking up the rest from reference TRBV19 and TRBJ1-2 gives the full variable domain: DGGITQSPKYLFRKEGQNVTLSCEQNLNHDAMYWYRQDPGQGLRLIYYSQIVNDFQKGDIAEGYSVSREKKESFPLTVTSAQKNPTAFYLCASSPEGQRFTFGSGTRLTVV.

The J gene is TRBJ2-1, the V gene TRBV5-4; D is perhaps TRBD2 (6 bases). Germline-derived CDR1 and CDR2 are SGHNT and YYREEE (reference sequence). This CDR3 comprises 15 residues. V lost 0 bases to trimming and J lost 8 bases, with 15 bases between them. Here the CDR3 reads CASSLVTGGSHEQFF. CDR3 nucleotide sequence: TGTGCCAGCAGCTTGGTTACCGGGGGAAGTCATGAGCAGTTCTTC.

The CDR3 region is CASSTTGFSYNEQFF. Written as DNA, the CDR3 is TGTGCCAGCAGTACCACCGGGTTCTCCTACAATGAGCAGTTCTTC. The rearrangement uses TRBV6-5 and TRBJ2-1; D gene unclear. The ends were cut back, 5 bases at V and 0 bases at J, with 11 bases in the middle. CDR1 is MNHEY, CDR2 SVGAGI, per germline. The CDR3 has 15 amino acids.

V and J are TRBV6-1 and TRBJ2-7, with 10 bases that match TRBD2. V gave up 1 base and J gave up 3 bases; unmatched junction bases: 3. This CDR3 is 15 amino acids long. Germline-derived CDR1 and CDR2 are MNHNS and SASEGT. CDR3 sequence reads: CASSEGTSGDYEQYF. CDR3 DNA: TGTGCCAGCAGTGAAGGAACTAGCGGGGACTACGAGCAGTACTTC.

This clone was counted a few times. The rearrangement uses TRBV5-4 and TRBJ2-7, with a weak D call TRBD1 (6 bases). Trimming cost V 0 bases and J 3 bases, with 13 bases left between them. In germline, CDR1 is SGHNT, CDR2 YYREEE (reference sequence). There are 15 residues in the CDR3. Here the CDR3 DNA reads TGTGCCAGCAGCTTGGGGTACTCAGGGGACTACGAGCAGTACTTC. This codes for CASSLGYSGDYEQYF.

Worth noting for this clone: Other DNA sequences in this specimen translate into the identical CDR3. This chain links TRBV9 with TRBJ2-7; 8 nucleotides agree with TRBD1. The CDR3 is 14 amino acids. Germline-derived CDR1 and CDR2 are SGDLS and YYNGEE. V trimming: 2 bases; J trimming: 2 bases; junction bases outside the gene matches: 3. CDR3 coding DNA: TGTGCCAGCAGCGTCGGGACAGGAACCTACGAGCAGTACTTC. This translates into CASSVGTGTYEQYF.

This chain connects TRBV27 to TRBJ1-5; possible D gene TRBD1, 5 bases. Looked up from germline, CDR1 is MNHEY and CDR2 is SMNVEV (reference sequence). This CDR3 is 14 amino acids long. Between the trimmed V and J ends, which lost 3 bases and 7 bases, there was a span of 13 bases. As DNA, the CDR3 is TGTGCCAGCAGTTTTGAAGGGGTCGGACAGCCCCAGCATTTT. Amino acids: CASSFEGVGQPQHF.